A single sample gave rise to the 25 T cell receptor beta chains below, sequenced in a study of T cells in tumors after PD-1 blockade. Sequencing used immunoSEQ multiplex PCR; TCRdb keeps in-frame clones, though not all of them. The profile covers 13,000 to 15,000 clones, with 55% to 75% appearing a single time and under 40% taken by the ten largest. This specimen consisted of tumor tissue, obtained after anti-PD-1 treatment. Source of these receptors: a human donor with cutaneous squamous cell carcinoma.

This clone was detected once. The chain has TRBV5-5 and TRBJ2-7; 8 nucleotides match TRBD1. The CDR3 runs 14 residues. Trimming cost V 5 bases and J 0 bases; bases outside gene matches: 4. From germline, CDR1 is SGHKS and CDR2 YYEKEE (reference sequence). CDR3: CASSYRGFSYEQYF. The CDR3 nucleotides are TGTGCCAGCAGTTACAGGGGGTTCTCCTACGAGCAGTACTTC.

The chain carries TRBV6-5 and TRBJ2-7; D gene unclear. This CDR3 is built from 13 residues. With 6 bases removed from V and 5 bases from J, the gap between germline ends came to 14 bases. Germline loops: CDR1 MNHEY, CDR2 SVGAGI. The CDR3 DNA reads as TGTGCCAGCAGCCCGCGGAAGGGCCACGAGCAGTACTTC. This translates into CASSPRKGHEQYF.

V and J are TRBV7-9 and TRBJ2-4, with no clear D. Germline V gene lookup returns CDR1 SEHNR and CDR2 FQNEAQ (reference sequence). This CDR3 contains 13 residues. V dropped 4 bases and J dropped 1 base, with 5 bases sitting between them. The CDR3 nucleotides are TGTGCCAGCAGCTCTCTCGCCAAAAACATTCAGTACTTC. Translating it yields CASSSLAKNIQYF.

The chain joins TRBV7-9 to TRBJ1-2, with D possibly matching TRBD1 (6 bases). This CDR3 is built from 15 residues. V was clipped by 3 bases and J by 1 base, with 12 bases between them. CDR1 is SEHNR and CDR2 is FQNEAQ in the germline V gene (reference sequence). DNA of the CDR3: TGTGCCAGCAGCTTCCAAGGGGGGCATAACTATGGCTACACCTTC. It specifies CASSFQGGHNYGYTF.

This clone has just a few counts. The chain joins TRBV19 to TRBJ2-7; D call uncertain. The CDR3 runs 13 residues. Trimming cost V 7 bases and J 4 bases, with 14 bases left between them. Germline V gene data show CDR1 as LNHDA and CDR2 as SQIVND (reference sequence). The CDR3 sequence is CASTPEIGYEQYF. The DNA of the CDR3 is TGTGCCAGTACCCCAGAAATTGGGTACGAGCAGTACTTC.

This clone was seen more than once but under ten times. The gene calls are TRBV7-6 and TRBJ1-1, with a tentative D call TRBD1 (6 bases). CDR1 SGHVS and CDR2 FNYEAQ come from the germline V gene. Trimming removed 5 bases from V and 2 bases from J, with 12 bases in between. CDR3 length equals 14 residues. The CDR3 nucleotides read TGTGCCAGCAGCCCAGGGGCCGGTAACACTGAAGCTTTCTTT. It codes for CASSPGAGNTEAFF.

This clone was detected a few times. This rearrangement joins TRBV7-8 to TRBJ1-1; D uncertain. Trimming shortened V by 1 base and J by 1 base, and 7 bases separated the two germline ends. This CDR3 has 14 amino acids. Germline V gene sequence: CDR1 SGHVS, CDR2 FQNEAQ. CDR3 DNA: TGTGCCAGCAGCTTAGGTTCCGGGAACACTGAAGCTTTCTTT. Translating it yields CASSLGSGNTEAFF. The full variable domain, with the rest looked up from reference TRBV7-8 and TRBJ1-1, is GAGVSQSPRYKVAKRGQDVALRCDPISGHVSLFWYQQALGQGPEFLTYFQNEAQLDKSGLPSDRFFAERPEGSVSTLKIQRTQQEDSAVYLCASSLGSGNTEAFFGQGTRLTVV.

CDR3 bases: TGTGCCAGCAGCGTATTCGGTAGGGGGATAAACAATGAGCAGTTCTTC. Residues: CASSVFGRGINNEQFF. V usage is TRBV9 and J usage is TRBJ2-1; tentatively, D is TRBD1 (6 bases). CDR3 length: 16 amino acids. Trimming took off 1 base at V and 5 bases at J, with 16 bases between the two ends. Germline lookup yields CDR1 SGDLS and CDR2 YYNGEE. The complete variable domain, with remaining parts taken from reference TRBV9 and TRBJ2-1, reads DSGVTQTPKHLITATGQRVTLRCSPRSGDLSVYWYQQSLDQGLQFLIQYYNGEERAKGNILERFSAQQFPDLHSELNLSSLELGDSALYFCASSVFGRGINNEQFFGPGTRLTVL.

By sample fraction, this clone is medium-sized (0.01 to 0.1%). The V gene is TRBV30, the J gene TRBJ2-7; 9 bases align to TRBD2. V dropped 1 base and J dropped 7; count of bases not matched to a gene: 5. CDR3 size: 13 residues. The germline CDR1 and CDR2 sequences are GTSNPN and SVGIG (reference sequence). The CDR3 sequence is CAWSAGLAREQYF. DNA for the CDR3: TGTGCCTGGAGTGCCGGACTAGCGAGGGAGCAGTACTTC.

This chain links TRBV7-9 with TRBJ2-3, with 7 bases identical to TRBD1. The CDR3 runs 16 residues. After removal of 6 bases from V and 6 bases from J, the junction contained 15 bases not matched to a gene. Germline V gene data show CDR1 as SEHNR and CDR2 as FQNEAQ (reference sequence). CDR3 sequence (DNA): TGTGCCAGCAGGTATCCCGGGACAGCAGCGGTCGATACGCAGTATTTT. This encodes CASRYPGTAAVDTQYF. Combining the CDR3 with reference TRBV7-9 and TRBJ2-3 gives the whole variable domain DTGVSQNPRHKITKRGQNVTFRCDPISEHNRLYWYRQTLGQGPEFLTYFQNEAQLEKSRLLSDRFSAERPKGSFSTLEIQRTEQGDSAMYLCASRYPGTAAVDTQYFGPGTRLTVL.

The chain recombines TRBV19 with TRBJ1-2; no clear D. Trimming left V 1 base short and J 10 bases short, with 16 bases between. This CDR3 contains 14 residues. Germline V gene sequence: CDR1 LNHDA, CDR2 SQIVND (reference sequence). The CDR3 reads CASSIANGKEPYTF. As DNA, the CDR3 is TGTGCCAGTAGTATAGCCAACGGAAAAGAACCCTACACCTTC.

This sequence joins TRBV5-1 and TRBJ1-4; no clear D gene. The V gene's germline CDR1 is SGHRS and CDR2 YFSETQ. The CDR3 runs to 15 residues. Trimming took 4 bases from V and 8 from J, leaving 18 bases between them. The chain's CDR3 is CASSPFFEGREKLFF. In nucleotides, the CDR3 is TGCGCCAGCAGCCCGTTTTTTGAGGGTAGAGAAAAACTGTTTTTT.

This chain connects TRBV15 to TRBJ1-5, with TRBD1 matching 7 bases. Losses at the gene ends were 5 bases for V and 0 bases for J; bases not matched to a gene: 7. CDR1 is LNHNV, CDR2 YYDKDF, per germline (reference sequence). This CDR3 has 16 residues. CDR3 nucleotides: TGTGCCACCAGCGGGAACAGGGGACATAGCAATCAGCCCCAGCATTTT. Protein: CATSGNRGHSNQPQHF.

This chain uses TRBV30 with TRBJ2-5; 9 bases fit TRBD2. Trimming removed 1 base from V and 2 bases from J; junction bases left unmatched: 5. Germline assignment: CDR1 GTSNPN and CDR2 SVGIG (reference sequence). The CDR3 sequence is 15 residues long. The CDR3 nucleotides read TGTGCCTGGAGTGAGAGCGGGGGGCAGCAAGAGACCCAGTACTTC. It specifies CAWSESGGQQETQYF.

V gene TRBV6-6 combines with J gene TRBJ2-7; D is unclear. CDR1 and CDR2 (germline): MNHNY, SVGAGI (reference sequence). V lost 7 bases to trimming and J lost 2 bases, with 15 bases between them. The CDR3 runs to 14 residues. CDR3 nucleotides: TGTGCCAGCAAACTTCGGCAGTCAACCTACGAGCAGTACTTC. Translation: CASKLRQSTYEQYF.

This clone was counted between two and nine times. The same CDR3 can be traced to other DNA sequences in this sample. The gene calls are TRBV12-3 or TRBV12-4 and TRBJ2-3, with a tentative D call TRBD1 (6 bases). There are 13 residues in the CDR3. V shed 3 bases and J shed 4 bases, with 8 bases lying between them. The CDR3 loop is CASSFKGADTQYF. CDR3 DNA: TGTGCCAGCAGTTTTAAGGGGGCAGATACGCAGTATTTT.

The CDR3, as DNA: TGTGCCAGCAGGAGGGGGGAAACTAATGAAAAACTGTTTTTT. Translated: CASRRGETNEKLFF. This chain uses TRBV2 with TRBJ1-4, with D maybe TRBD1 (6 bases). V lost 6 bases to trimming and J lost 1 base, with 9 bases between them. This CDR3 spans 14 amino acids. Germline lookup yields CDR1 SNHLY and CDR2 FYNNEI.

This clone was counted a few times. The chain carries TRBV29-1 and TRBJ1-2; TRBD1 aligns across 7 bases. CDR1 is SQVTM, CDR2 ANQGSEA, per germline. With V trimmed by 3 bases and J by 4 bases, 14 bases remained unmatched. The CDR3 spans 16 residues. The CDR3 DNA sequence: TGCAGCGTTGAGATTCTGAGGGACAGATTATCCTATGGCTACACCTTC. This gives the protein CSVEILRDRLSYGYTF.

This clone has a single count. The J gene is TRBJ2-7, the V gene TRBV29-1; 11 bases fit TRBD1. The CDR3 runs to 14 residues. Germline CDR1 reads SQVTM; CDR2 reads ANQGSEA. V shed 7 bases, J shed 5 bases, and the junction held 10 bases outside the gene matches. The CDR3 region has the DNA TGCAGCGGCCGTGGGACAGGGGGTCCCAACGAGCAGTACTTC. This gives the protein CSGRGTGGPNEQYF.

The chain is built from TRBV27 and TRBJ2-4; a weak D match, TRBD1 (5 bases). From germline, CDR1 is MNHEY and CDR2 SMNVEV (reference sequence). Trimming cost V 8 bases and J 15 bases, with 8 bases left between them. CDR3 length: 8 residues. For the CDR3, the DNA is TGTGCCAGCGTTGGGGCGTACTTC. It encodes CASVGAYF.

A few counts support this clone. This rearrangement joins TRBV20-1 to TRBJ1-3, with TRBD1 as a possible D gene (5 bases). Looked up from germline, CDR1 is DFQATT and CDR2 is SNEGSKA (reference sequence). This CDR3 spans 15 amino acids. Trimming shortened V by 3 bases and J by 1 base, and 13 bases separated the two germline ends. The CDR3 loop is CSASPSGFSGNTIYF. CDR3 in DNA: TGCAGTGCTAGTCCATCAGGGTTTTCTGGAAACACCATATATTTT.

This clone occurred a few times. This chain joins TRBV18 and TRBJ2-7; possible D gene TRBD2, 7 bases. Trimming pared 1 base from V and 1 base from J, leaving 8 bases between. CDR3 length: 14 amino acids. Germline CDR1 reads KGHSH; CDR2 reads LQKENI. DNA of the CDR3: TGTGCCAGCTCACCACAGGGGGGGTCCTACGAGCAGTACTTC. Amino acid sequence: CASSPQGGSYEQYF. The full variable domain, rest sourced from reference TRBV18 and TRBJ2-7, is NAGVMQNPRHLVRRRGQEARLRCSPMKGHSHVYWYRQLPEEGLKFMVYLQKENIIDESGMPKERFSAEFPKEGPSILRIQQVVRGDSAAYFCASSPQGGSYEQYFGPGTRLTVT.

This clone was seen a single time. V and J are TRBV28 and TRBJ2-1; 10 bases line up with TRBD2. Trimming removed 4 bases from V and 3 bases from J; junction bases left unmatched: 6. The length of the CDR3 is 16 residues. Germline lookup yields CDR1 MDHEN and CDR2 SYDVKM. CDR3 in DNA: TGTGCCAGCAGTTCAGCTAGCGGGAGTTTCTACAATGAGCAGTTCTTC. The encoded protein is CASSSASGSFYNEQFF.

This clone has a single count. CDR3 in amino acids: CASSLWLAGVSGDTQYF. The CDR3 DNA sequence: TGTGCCAGCAGTTTATGGCTAGCGGGAGTTTCGGGAGATACGCAGTATTTT. The gene calls are TRBV28 and TRBJ2-3; 10 bases fit TRBD2. The V segment lost 0 bases and the J segment 5 bases; nucleotides outside the gene matches: 8. The CDR3 contains 17 residues. From germline, CDR1 is MDHEN and CDR2 SYDVKM.

V usage is TRBV5-6 and J usage is TRBJ1-1; D unclear. The V gene's germline CDR1 is SGHDT and CDR2 YYEEEE. V lost 0 bases and J 4 bases, leaving 13 bases between the germline ends. CDR3 length: 15 residues. The CDR3 nucleotides read TGTGCCAGCAGCTTGGCTCCCTTAGAGGGCACTGAAGCTTTCTTT. Translation gives CASSLAPLEGTEAFF. Drawing the rest from reference TRBV5-6 and TRBJ1-1, the complete variable domain is DAGVTQSPTHLIKTRGQQVTLRCSPKSGHDTVSWYQQALGQGPQFIFQYYEEEERQRGNFPDRFSGHQFPNYSSELNVNALLLGDSALYLCASSLAPLEGTEAFFGQGTRLTVV.